This TCR beta chain was captured in a study of cytomegalovirus exposure and HLA in healthy donors. Study-wide points: Sequences of the TCR beta chain were said to predict the HLA-A and HLA-B alleles of most subjects accurately. For TCR beta chains, V- and J-gene trimming was later linked to a missense DCLRE1C variant. CMV serostatus alone was available as immune exposure information.

This clone was seen just once. Its antigen is as yet unknown. The PCR used 60 Vbeta and 13 Jbeta primers. TCRdb's copy holds only in-frame clones and misses some; the assay was immunoSEQ multiplex PCR. The repertoire holds fewer than 200,000 clones, with roughly 71% as singletons. Germline values: CDR1 WNHNN, CDR2 SYGVQD (reference sequence). The CDR3 runs to 14 residues. V dropped 7 bases and J dropped 5; count of bases not matched to a gene: 3. This rearrangement joins TRBV10-1 to TRBJ2-2, with TRBD2 identical over 11 bases. This clonotype originated in a woman between 50 and 59 years old in good health and CMV-seropositive. Material: PBMCs. The chain's CDR3 is CASTSSGGTGELFF. Written as DNA, the CDR3 is TGCGCCAGCACTTCTAGCGGGGGGACCGGGGAGCTGTTTTTT.